This is a list of T cell receptor beta chains from one sample in a study of cytomegalovirus exposure and HLA in healthy donors. The assay was immunoSEQ multiplex PCR, and TCRdb's table has in-frame clones only and misses some. The sample consists of over 150,000 clones, around 80% of them appearing once. The material sequenced was PBMCs. The receptors stem from a man between 18 and 29 years old in good health and CMV-seropositive. CDR3s include the opening cysteine and the closing phenylalanine or tryptophan. Size tells how often a clone was seen (once, few, many) or the class of an expanded clone, and some rows leave it out.

TRBV13	15	TRBJ2-7	-	CASSLSGITPYEQYF
TRBV2	16	TRBJ2-1	once	CASSPLGRISYNEQFF
TRBV27	13	-	-	CASSSGLKYEQYF
TRBV10-1	15	TRBJ2-3	-	CASSEMAGGPDTQYF
TRBV27	13	TRBJ1-1	-	CASSLVSGQEAFF
TRBV14	14	TRBJ1-2	-	CASSQEKYPGGYTF
TRBV7-9	17	TRBJ2-1	-	CASSTWGGQTTYNEQFF
TRBV5-4	14	TRBJ2-5	-	CASSFTGAQETQYF
TRBV2	13	TRBJ1-5	-	CASSYRDNQPQHF
TRBV6-1	13	TRBJ2-7	-	CASRPQGVYEQYF
TRBV7-3	15	TRBJ2-6	-	CASSSARAGANVLTF
TRBV7-2	15	TRBJ2-7	-	CASGSLGQSLGEQYF
TRBV19	15	TRBJ2-4	once	CASSIEGSGWNIQYF
TRBV9	16	TRBJ2-7	-	CASSGTSGRELYEQYF
TRBV7-9	16	TRBJ2-5	-	CSSSSPQGRYQETQYF
TRBV9	15	TRBJ1-6	-	CASTLTGGTNSPLHF
TRBV10-3	15	TRBJ2-6	-	CAISESKTGVNVLTF
TRBV9	15	TRBJ2-7	-	CASSVFRDSVGEQYF
TRBV4-3	15	TRBJ2-7	once	CASSQVTGGVYEQYF
TRBV4-1	13	TRBJ2-5	-	CASSQERQETQYF
TRBV9	13	TRBJ2-3	few	CASSGGGTDTQYF
TRBV29-1	13	TRBJ1-1	-	CSVDSTGYTEAFF